The next 14 T cell receptor beta chains were all read from a single sample in a study of shared clonotypes between healthy human individuals. The table came from immunoSEQ multiplex PCR; TCRdb's copy has only in-frame clones and leaves some out. The sample records roughly 490,000 clones, approximately 79% being singletons. The sample was PBMCs. The receptors come from a woman in her thirties or forties in good health. Some clones in this sample may be carry-over from other donors' samples.

This clone appeared a few times. The chain combines TRBV7-2 with TRBJ2-3, with D perhaps TRBD2 (5 bases). The V gene's germline CDR1 is SGHTA and CDR2 FQGNSA. The V gene lost 0 bases and the J gene lost 4 bases, with 11 bases spanning the gap. The CDR3 is 15 residues long. Written as DNA, the CDR3 is TGTGCCAGCAGCTTAGCCCAACTAGGAGCAGATACGCAGTATTTT. Protein sequence: CASSLAQLGADTQYF.

The chain employs TRBV27 and TRBJ2-1; 7 bases agree with TRBD2. J gave up 3 bases and V 6 bases, and 8 bases lay outside the gene matches. The CDR3 contains 15 residues. Germline loops: CDR1 MNHEY, CDR2 SMNVEV (reference sequence). The CDR3 loop is CASRRDGEGYNEQFF. DNA of the CDR3: TGTGCCAGCAGACGCGACGGGGAGGGCTACAATGAGCAGTTCTTC.

The rearrangement links TRBV28 to TRBJ1-1, with D tentatively TRBD1 (5 bases). The length of the CDR3 is 13 residues. Trimming cost V 6 bases and J 7 bases, with 15 bases left between them. Germline V gene sequence: CDR1 MDHEN, CDR2 SYDVKM. As DNA, the CDR3 is TGTGCCAGCAGCCCTAAGGGACTTTTTGAAGCTTTCTTT. Its translation is CASSPKGLFEAFF.

This clone was seen just once. The chain combines TRBV10-1 with TRBJ2-3, with TRBD2 matching over 14 bases. The CDR3 runs 18 residues. CDR1 and CDR2 from the germline V gene are WNHNN and SYGVQD (reference sequence). The J segment lost 5 bases and the V segment lost 3 bases, leaving 10 bases of the junction unmatched. CDR3 amino acids: CASSEEGTSGRVGDTQYF. The CDR3 nucleotides are TGCGCCAGCAGTGAAGAAGGGACTAGCGGGAGAGTAGGAGATACGCAGTATTTT.

This clone was counted many times. The sample has other DNA sequences that encode this CDR3 too. This chain links TRBV4-3 with TRBJ2-3; D is ambiguous. The CDR3 length is 14 residues. With 0 bases removed from V and 4 bases from J, the gap between germline ends came to 8 bases. From germline, CDR1 is LGHNA and CDR2 YSLEER. The CDR3 nucleotides read TGCGCCAGCAGCCAAGAGCGTGGAGCAGATACGCAGTATTTT. Translation gives CASSQERGADTQYF.

V and J are TRBV7-2 and TRBJ1-1; maybe TRBD1 (6 bases). V was cut by 0 bases and J by 1 base, with 9 bases left in between. The CDR3 consists of 15 residues. Germline CDR1 SGHTA, CDR2 FQGNSA. The CDR3 sequence is CASSLAGGQNTEAFF. The DNA of the CDR3 is TGTGCCAGCAGCTTAGCGGGGGGACAGAACACTGAAGCTTTCTTT.

This clone was found many times. The V call is TRBV6-1, the J call TRBJ1-1; D ambiguous. Germline values: CDR1 MNHNS, CDR2 SASEGT. V was pared by 2 bases and J by 4 bases, with 14 bases between. The CDR3 has 15 amino acids. The CDR3 coding sequence is TGTGCCAGCAGTGAAAAAGGAGACGGGAGCACTGAAGCTTTCTTT. Protein: CASSEKGDGSTEAFF.

CDR3 bases: TGTGCCAGCAGGCCTACAGGGGGCCACAGAGAAAAACTGTTTTTT. This sequence encodes CASRPTGGHREKLFF. This chain links TRBV5-8 with TRBJ1-4; 9 bases agree with TRBD1. The CDR3 totals 15 residues. With V trimmed by 5 bases and J by 8 bases, 10 bases remained unmatched. Germline V gene sequence: CDR1 SGHTS, CDR2 YDEGEE.

The chain has TRBV15 and TRBJ2-5; 10 nucleotides agree with TRBD2. The CDR3 contains 15 residues. V was pared by 4 bases and J by 5 bases, with 7 bases of the junction left unmatched. Germline CDR1 LNHNV, CDR2 YYDKDF (reference sequence). The CDR3 sequence: CATSTLAGPFETQYF. CDR3 sequence (DNA): TGTGCCACCAGCACACTAGCGGGACCGTTTGAGACCCAGTACTTC.

V and J are TRBV28 and TRBJ1-2; D not resolved. Trimming cost V 5 bases and J 4 bases, with 14 bases left between them. Germline V gives CDR1 MDHEN, CDR2 SYDVKM. The CDR3 sequence is 14 residues long. The CDR3 nucleotides are TGTGCCAGCAGTCCCTTAACGGCGGCCTATGGCTACACCTTC. Residues: CASSPLTAAYGYTF.

This clone was picked up many times. The chain has TRBV7-3 and TRBJ1-2; no reliable D call. The CDR3 extends over 15 amino acids. The germline V and J ends were trimmed by 5 bases and 6 bases, with 19 bases remaining between them. Germline values: CDR1 SGHTA, CDR2 FQGTGA. CDR3 sequence: CASSTYPGRVDGYTF. CDR3 sequence (DNA): TGTGCCAGCAGCACTTACCCTGGCCGGGTGGATGGCTACACCTTC.

The chain employs TRBV5-1 and TRBJ2-3; either TRBD1 or TRBD2 may supply D (5 bases each). Trimming stripped 0 bases from V and 4 bases from J, with 12 bases between. There are 15 residues in the CDR3. Germline loops: CDR1 SGHRS, CDR2 YFSETQ. CDR3 sequence: CASSLEGSEADTQYF. The CDR3 bases are TGCGCCAGCAGCTTGGAGGGGAGTGAGGCAGATACGCAGTATTTT.

This clone appeared a few times. This rearrangement joins TRBV2 to TRBJ1-3; D is uncertain. This CDR3 is 15 amino acids long. Germline CDR1 and CDR2: SNHLY and FYNNEI. Trimming left V 5 bases short and J 0 bases short, with 11 bases between. CDR3 in amino acids: CASSFYSSSGNTIYF. The CDR3 DNA reads as TGTGCCAGCAGTTTTTACAGCAGCTCTGGAAACACCATATATTTT.

This chain links TRBV10-2 with TRBJ2-5, with unresolved D. The germline gives CDR1 WSHSY, CDR2 SAAADI. Trimming cost V 8 bases and J 1 base, with 14 bases left between them. This CDR3 comprises 14 residues. DNA of the CDR3: TGCGCCAGCCCACCCACGGGTCGCCAAGAGACCCAGTACTTC. Translation: CASPPTGRQETQYF.